This is a list of T cell receptor beta chains from one sample in a study of neurological immune-mediated disorders. TCRdb recomputed calls from the 5' RACE reads with MiXCR, one row per CDR3 protein. Of roughly 90,000 distinct CDR3 sequences listed, around 3.4% were seen once; the top ten hold around 3.2%. The sequenced sample consisted of PBMCs. These receptors were taken from a woman in her 50s with multiple sclerosis. Both conserved end residues are part of each CDR3. Clone size, where shown, is once, few, many, or a class for clones that have expanded.

v_gene	abundance	j_gene	CDR3aa
TRBV20-1	many	TRBJ2-3	CSASPFISGAEDTQYF
TRBV12-3/TRBV12-4	many	TRBJ2-5	CASSPTGPETQYF
TRBV20-1	many	TRBJ1-2	CSARQTGKGAYGYTF
TRBV6-6	many	TRBJ1-5	CASSYSTGGLGQPQHF
TRBV7-7	many	TRBJ2-2	CASSSSKTGELFF
TRBV20-1	many	TRBJ2-5	CSARAPGPQETQYF
TRBV7-3	many	TRBJ2-7	CASSLSRGVEQYF
TRBV18	-	TRBJ1-1	CASSSRDSLLTEAFF
TRBV4-3	many	TRBJ2-7	CASSQDRSSSYEQYF
TRBV6-1	many	TRBJ1-5	CASSEVENQPQHF
TRBV18	few	TRBJ2-7	CGRRVYEQYF
TRBV20-1	many	TRBJ1-2	CSAPLDRGRF
TRBV19	many	TRBJ1-1	CASSPRAGGTEAFF
TRBV20-1	many	TRBJ1-1	CSARDPGGGNTEAFF
TRBV7-9	many	TRBJ2-2	CASSLGFLFF
TRBV7-8	many	TRBJ1-4	CASSFYRTNEKLFF
TRBV11-3	-	TRBJ2-7	CASSQGGPGREQYF